These T cell receptor beta chains were read from a single sample in a study of cytomegalovirus exposure and HLA in healthy donors. Clones were sequenced by immunoSEQ multiplex PCR, and TCRdb holds only the in-frame ones, with some missing. The sample shows under 200,000 clones, over 65% of them seen only once. The specimen was PBMCs. Every receptor here comes from a middle-aged woman in good health and CMV-seropositive. Each CDR3 is given with its conserved first and last residue. Fields, in order: V gene, clone size, J gene, D gene, CDR3 DNA, CDR3 protein. A D gene is named only where the DNA matches it firmly. Size tells how often a clone was seen (once, few, many) or the class of an expanded clone, and some rows leave it out.

TRBV4-3	-	TRBJ1-2	-	TGCGCCAGCAGCCAAGAAGGCGGAAGCTACACCTTC	CASSQEGGSYTF
TRBV5-1	-	TRBJ1-1	TRBD1	TGCGCCAGCAGCTTGGGGACAGGGAACACTGAAGCTTTCTTT	CASSLGTGNTEAFF
TRBV11-2	-	TRBJ2-7	-	TGTGCCAGCAGCTTAGATTTTCGGGGGTTCCACGAGCAGTACTTC	CASSLDFRGFHEQYF
TRBV7-2	once	TRBJ1-1	-	TGTGCCAGCAGCCGCGACAGATACAACACTGAAGCTTTCTTT	CASSRDRYNTEAFF
TRBV7-6	-	TRBJ2-3	-	TGTGCCAGCAGCCAATTTAAGACCCTAGGACTCACGGGTTACACAGATACGCAGTATTTT	CASSQFKTLGLTGYTDTQYF
TRBV4-3	-	TRBJ1-2	TRBD1	TGCGCCAGCAGCCAAGAGGACAGGGGGCGCGTAGGCTACACCTTC	CASSQEDRGRVGYTF
TRBV15	-	TRBJ1-5	-	TGTGCCACCAGCAGAGATCTTGCGGGGAATCAGCCCCAGCATTTT	CATSRDLAGNQPQHF
TRBV13	-	TRBJ1-3	TRBD1	TGTGCCAGCAGCCTCTACAGGGGGGATGGAAACACCATATATTTT	CASSLYRGDGNTIYF
TRBV28	once	TRBJ2-7	TRBD2	TGTGCCAGCAGTTTCACTAGCGGGATTCTTAGCTACGAGCAGTACTTC	CASSFTSGILSYEQYF
TRBV6-5	-	TRBJ1-4	-	TGTGCCAGCAGTTACTCTAGCGGGGCAACTAATGAAAAACTGTTTTTT	CASSYSSGATNEKLFF
TRBV7-2	-	TRBJ2-7	TRBD1	TGTGCCAGCAGCTTAGACAGGGGGCGGGAGCAGTACTTC	CASSLDRGREQYF
TRBV10-3	few	TRBJ2-7	TRBD2	TGTGCCATCAGTGAGTGGACTAGCGGGATTGATAACGAGCAGTACTTC	CAISEWTSGIDNEQYF
TRBV4-3	-	TRBJ2-7	-	TGCGCCAGCAGCCAAGGCACACGGAGCTACGAGCAGTACTTC	CASSQGTRSYEQYF
TRBV27	-	TRBJ1-2	TRBD1	TGTGCCAGCAGTTTACCGACAGGGGGTGGCTACACCTTC	CASSLPTGGGYTF
TRBV6-7	once	TRBJ1-2	TRBD1	TGTGCCAGCAGTCTTCGGGACAGAAAGAACTATGGCTACACCTTC	CASSLRDRKNYGYTF
TRBV5-5	-	TRBJ1-5	TRBD1	TGTGCCAGCAGCGGGCAGGGGGCTCAGCCCCAGCATTTT	CASSGQGAQPQHF
TRBV4-1	-	TRBJ1-1	-	TGCGCCAGCAGTCCCCATGGGTCAGGCATGAACACTGAAGCTTTCTTT	CASSPHGSGMNTEAFF
TRBV19	-	TRBJ1-3	TRBD1	TGTGCCAGTAGTATATACAGGGGACCTGGAAACACCATATATTTT	CASSIYRGPGNTIYF
TRBV2	-	TRBJ2-1	-	TGTGCCAGCACCGAAGGGAGAAACCAGTTCTTC	CASTEGRNQFF
TRBV27	-	TRBJ2-7	TRBD2	TGTGCCAGCAGTTTAACTAGCGGGAGTTTGTACGAGCAGTACTTC	CASSLTSGSLYEQYF
TRBV4-1	-	TRBJ2-3	TRBD2	TGCGCCAGCAGCCAAGAGTTTAGCGGGACAGATACGCAGTATTTT	CASSQEFSGTDTQYF
TRBV5-6	-	TRBJ1-1	-	TGTGCCAGCAGCTATGCCGGGACACTGTTCGAAGCTTTCTTT	CASSYAGTLFEAFF
TRBV18	few	TRBJ2-7	TRBD1	TGTGCCAGCTCACAGACGTCAGGGGGCACTTACGAGCAGTACTTC	CASSQTSGGTYEQYF
TRBV28	-	TRBJ2-1	TRBD2	TGTGCCAGCAGCGCGAACTTGGGGACTAGCGGAAAATACAATGAGCAGTTCTTC	CASSANLGTSGKYNEQFF
TRBV7-9	-	TRBJ2-1	TRBD1	TGTGCCAGCAGCTTCCGGGACAGGGAATACAATGAGCAGTTCTTC	CASSFRDREYNEQFF
TRBV28	-	TRBJ2-4	-	TGTGCCAGCAGTTGGGCGGGGGCGAACATTCAGTACTTC	CASSWAGANIQYF
TRBV11-2	-	TRBJ1-4	TRBD1	TGTGCCAGCAAACAGGGGGGGAATGAAAAACTGTTTTTT	CASKQGGNEKLFF
TRBV18	-	TRBJ2-7	-	TGTGCCAGCTCACTACTGGGCGGGAACAGTATTTCCTACGAGCAGTACTTC	CASSLLGGNSISYEQYF
TRBV18	-	TRBJ1-5	TRBD1	TGTGCCAGCTCACCCCAGGGACAGGGCAACAATCAGCCCCAGCATTTT	CASSPQGQGNNQPQHF
TRBV28	-	TRBJ2-5	TRBD2	TGTGCCAGCAGTTACCGGGGGGAGTTAGAGACCCAGTACTTC	CASSYRGELETQYF
TRBV4-1	-	TRBJ1-5	-	TGCGCCAGCAGCCAAGATGTTGAGCAGCCCCAGCATTTT	CASSQDVEQPQHF
TRBV19	-	TRBJ2-3	-	TGTGCCAGTAGTCAGGACAGAGCAACAGATACGCAGTATTTT	CASSQDRATDTQYF
TRBV5-6	once	TRBJ1-2	-	TGTGCCAGCAGCTTGACAGGATCTGACTATGGCTACACCTTC	CASSLTGSDYGYTF
TRBV2	-	TRBJ2-1	-	TGTGCCAGCAGTGACGGAGAGGATGAGCAGTTCTTC	CASSDGEDEQFF
TRBV4-3	few	TRBJ2-1	TRBD2	TGCGCCAGCAGCCAAGAATCTAGCGGCTCGTCCCTTTTCCAGTTCTTC	CASSQESSGSSLFQFF
TRBV12-5	-	TRBJ1-1	-	TGTGCTGTTGACAGCATGAACACTGAAGCTTTCTTT	CAVDSMNTEAFF
TRBV5-1	-	TRBJ2-2	TRBD2	TGCGCCAGCCGCAGAATAGCGGGAGGAGGTACCGGGGAGCTGTTTTTT	CASRRIAGGGTGELFF
TRBV9	-	TRBJ2-6	-	TGTGCCAGCAGCTCGGGGGGCGGGGCCAACGTCCTGACTTTC	CASSSGGGANVLTF
TRBV23-1	-	TRBJ1-5	-	TGCGCCAGCAGTCTCTCCCCCCCGGGGGGGAATAGCAATCAGCCCCAGCATTTT	CASSLSPPGGNSNQPQHF
TRBV5-4	few	TRBJ1-2	TRBD1	TGTGCCAGCAGCCCTGGGACAGGGGGCGGGTATGGCTACACCTTC	CASSPGTGGGYGYTF
TRBV21-1	once	TRBJ1-4	-	TGTGCCAGCAGCACCCGGGACAGGGGAAAAAGGTGGACTAATGAAAAACTGTTTTTT	CASSTRDRGKRWTNEKLFF
TRBV7-6	-	TRBJ2-7	TRBD1	TGTGCCAGCAGCAGGACAGGGGGCAACGAGCAGTACTTC	CASSRTGGNEQYF
TRBV9	-	TRBJ2-1	TRBD2	TGTGCCAGCAGCCCGGGGGCGGGAGGGCCCCTAACTTTGGATGAGCAGTTCTTC	CASSPGAGGPLTLDEQFF
TRBV4-3	-	TRBJ1-4	TRBD1	TGCGCCAGCAGCCAAGATCGAGACAGGGGGACTGAAAAACTGTTTTTT	CASSQDRDRGTEKLFF